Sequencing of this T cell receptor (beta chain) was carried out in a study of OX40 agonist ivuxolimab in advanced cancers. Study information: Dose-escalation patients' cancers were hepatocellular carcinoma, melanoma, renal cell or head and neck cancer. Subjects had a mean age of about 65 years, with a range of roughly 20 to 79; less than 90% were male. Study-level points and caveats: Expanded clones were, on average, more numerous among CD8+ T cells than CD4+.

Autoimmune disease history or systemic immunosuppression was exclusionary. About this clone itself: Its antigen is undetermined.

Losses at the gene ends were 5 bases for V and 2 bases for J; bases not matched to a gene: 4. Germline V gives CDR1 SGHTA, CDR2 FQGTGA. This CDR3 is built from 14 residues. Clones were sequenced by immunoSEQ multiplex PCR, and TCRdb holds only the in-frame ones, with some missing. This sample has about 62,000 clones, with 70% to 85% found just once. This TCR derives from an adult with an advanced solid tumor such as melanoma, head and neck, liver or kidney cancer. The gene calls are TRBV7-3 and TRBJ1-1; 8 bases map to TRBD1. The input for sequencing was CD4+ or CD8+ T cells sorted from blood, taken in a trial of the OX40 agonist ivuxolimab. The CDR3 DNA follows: TGTGCCAGCAGCCCAGGGGGCACAAACACTGAAGCTTTCTTT. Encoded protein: CASSPGGTNTEAFF.